The rows below give T cell receptor beta chains drawn from one sample of a study of Ad26.COV2.S vaccination and SARS-CoV-2 variants. This table comes from immunoSEQ multiplex PCR, and its TCRdb copy is limited to in-frame clones, with some not included. The sample lists about 330,000 clones; almost 90% were seen once. Sequencing was performed on peripheral blood, taken in a trial of Ad26.COV2.S vaccine versus placebo. Receptors originate from a person aged 18-60 years who received the Ad26.COV2.S COVID-19 vaccine or a placebo. CDR3s include the opening cysteine and the closing phenylalanine or tryptophan. The order of the fields is clone size, D gene, J gene, V gene, CDR3 DNA, CDR3 protein. The D gene is left open where the match is weak. Clone size is not always given. Where it is, it says once, few, many or a class for expanded clones.

NA	NA	TRBJ2-7	TRBV2	TGTGCCAGCAGTGACTACTCAGGTTTTCGCTACGAGCAGTACTTC	CASSDYSGFRYEQYF
NA	NA	TRBJ2-2	TRBV28	TGTGCCAGCAGCTCTTGGGGAACCGGGGAGCTGTTTTTT	CASSSWGTGELFF
NA	NA	TRBJ1-5	TRBV7-9	TGTGCCAGCAGCTTTTCAGGGCTCTTAGGAGATCAGCCCCAGCATTTT	CASSFSGLLGDQPQHF
NA	NA	TRBJ1-1	TRBV6-1	TGTGCCAGCAGCCCCGGAAGGGCGGGCACTGAAGCTTTCTTT	CASSPGRAGTEAFF
NA	NA	TRBJ2-2	TRBV21-1	TGTGCCAGCAGCAGGGACTCCGATTCGAACACCGGGGAGCTGTTTTTT	CASSRDSDSNTGELFF
NA	NA	TRBJ2-2	TRBV19	TGTGCCAGTAAGGGGGACCCCGGGGAGCTGTTTTTT	CASKGDPGELFF
NA	NA	TRBJ1-1	TRBV27	TGTGCCAGCGGCGTTGTGGGGGCTGAAGCTTTCTTT	CASGVVGAEAFF
NA	NA	TRBJ2-5	TRBV18	TGTGCCAGCTCACCACCTTCATTAGAGACCCAGTACTTC	CASSPPSLETQYF
NA	NA	TRBJ2-2	TRBV4-3	TGCGCCAGCAGCCAAGGTCCCTTGGGGGAAAGGTTTAGCGGGGAGCTGTTTTTT	CASSQGPLGERFSGELFF
once	TRBD2	TRBJ2-3	TRBV6-5	TGTGCCAGCGGTCGGGGACTAGCGGGAGGAGGGACGCAGTATTTT	CASGRGLAGGGTQYF
NA	NA	TRBJ2-1	TRBV6-5	TGTGCCAGCAGCAAAGGGGGGCGCAATGAGCAGTTCTTC	CASSKGGRNEQFF
NA	NA	TRBJ1-4	TRBV4-3	TGCGCCAGCAGCCAAGATCGAACAGACGGGCGAAAACTGTTTTTT	CASSQDRTDGRKLFF
NA	NA	TRBJ2-3	TRBV19	TGTGCCAGTAGTAGAGAGGAGCTGGCTAGCGTCACAGATACGCAGTATTTT	CASSREELASVTDTQYF
NA	TRBD1	TRBJ1-2	TRBV5-4	TGTGCCAGCAGCTGGAACCGGGACAGGGAATATCTTGGCTACACCTTC	CASSWNRDREYLGYTF
NA	NA	TRBJ1-1	TRBV5-1	TGCGCCAGCAGCATCCGGGGGTCCACTGAAGCTTTCTTT	CASSIRGSTEAFF